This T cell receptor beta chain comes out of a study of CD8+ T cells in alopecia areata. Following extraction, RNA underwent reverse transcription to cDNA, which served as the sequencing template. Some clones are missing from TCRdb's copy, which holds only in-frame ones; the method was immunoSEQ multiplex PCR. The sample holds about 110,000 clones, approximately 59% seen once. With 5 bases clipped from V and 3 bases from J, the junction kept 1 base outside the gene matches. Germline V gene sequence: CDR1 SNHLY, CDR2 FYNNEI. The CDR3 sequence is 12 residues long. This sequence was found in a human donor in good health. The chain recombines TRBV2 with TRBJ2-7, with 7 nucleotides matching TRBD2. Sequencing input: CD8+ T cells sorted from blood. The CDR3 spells CASSTGGYEQYF. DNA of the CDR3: TGTGCCAGCAGTACGGGGGGCTACGAGCAGTACTTC.